The T cell receptor (beta chain) under discussion was sequenced for a study of cytomegalovirus exposure and HLA in healthy donors. Researchers ran the PCR with 60 Vbeta and 13 Jbeta primers. The table came from immunoSEQ multiplex PCR; TCRdb's copy has only in-frame clones and leaves some out. The data contain fewer than 100,000 clones, 55% to 80% of them singletons. V shed 2 bases and J shed 2 bases, with 6 bases lying between them. Germline V gene sequence: CDR1 MDHEN, CDR2 SYDVKM. CDR3 length: 13 amino acids. The specimen was PBMCs. This chain uses TRBV28 with TRBJ1-1, with D hard to call. The clonotype originates from a female donor in good health and CMV-seronegative. This CDR3 is CASSLVSNTEAFF. The CDR3 DNA reads TGTGCCAGCAGTTTAGTTTCAAACACTGAAGCTTTCTTT.